These 28 T cell receptor beta chains came from one sample sequenced in a study of cytomegalovirus exposure and HLA in healthy donors. The PCR used 60 Vbeta and 13 Jbeta primers. Generated by immunoSEQ multiplex PCR, the TCRdb table keeps only in-frame clones and is missing some. Counted here are 150,000 to 200,000 clones, less than 90% occurring once; the ten biggest clones make up roughly 4.5%. The sample taken for sequencing was PBMCs. Source of these receptors: a man aged 50-59 years in good health and CMV-seropositive.

This clone appeared a single time. The CDR3 DNA reads TGCGCCAGCAGCCAAAAACAGGGACTAGCCACCCCCGGGCAGTTCTTC. Amino acid sequence: CASSQKQGLATPGQFF. V is TRBV4-1 and J is TRBJ2-1, with 9 bases lining up with TRBD2. Germline V gene lookup returns CDR1 MGHRA and CDR2 YSYEKL. The length of the CDR3 is 16 residues. Trimming took 2 bases from V and 12 from J; bases not matched to a gene: 14.

The chain links TRBV27 to TRBJ2-7; D perhaps matches TRBD1 (6 bases). CDR1 MNHEY and CDR2 SMNVEV come from the germline V gene (reference sequence). This CDR3 has 16 amino acids. V was pared by 5 bases and J by 4 bases, with 21 bases between. CDR3 in amino acids: CASSSSGTQGGYEQYF. DNA for the CDR3: TGTGCCAGCAGTAGCTCCGGGACACAAGGCGGTTACGAGCAGTACTTC.

CDR3 loop: CASSQGRGTDTQYF. In DNA form, the CDR3 reads TGTGCCAGCAGCCAAGGTCGGGGCACAGATACGCAGTATTTT. The J gene is TRBJ2-3, the V gene TRBV7-2; no reliable D call. The V end lost 5 bases, the J end lost 1 base, and 10 bases lay between the germline ends. Per the germline V gene, CDR1 is SGHTA and CDR2 is FQGNSA. This CDR3 contains 14 residues.

The rearrangement uses TRBV5-1 and TRBJ2-6; tentatively, D is TRBD1 (6 bases). V was cut by 5 bases and J by 0 bases, with 12 bases left in between. The CDR3 length is 16 residues. Germline V gene lookup returns CDR1 SGHRS and CDR2 YFSETQ. CDR3 region: CASSLTGHSGANVLTF. The CDR3, as DNA: TGCGCCAGCAGTTTGACAGGCCACTCTGGGGCCAACGTCCTGACTTTC. Combining the CDR3 with reference TRBV5-1 and TRBJ2-6 gives the whole variable domain KAGVTQTPRYLIKTRGQQVTLSCSPISGHRSVSWYQQTPGQGLQFLFEYFSETQRNKGNFPGRFSGRQFSNSRSEMNVSTLELGDSALYLCASSLTGHSGANVLTFGAGSRLTVL.

The rearrangement joins TRBV19 to TRBJ1-6; D gene uncertain. The germline V gene has CDR1 LNHDA and CDR2 SQIVND (reference sequence). V was pared by 5 bases and J by 7 bases, with 9 bases between. This CDR3 comprises 13 residues. In DNA, the CDR3 is TGTGCCAGTAGTGTCAATCCCAATTCACCCCTCCACTTT. Its protein product is CASSVNPNSPLHF.

This clone was recorded once. The CDR3 nucleotides are TGCAGTGCTCCCATTGCCTACGAGCAGTACTTC. This encodes CSAPIAYEQYF. The V gene is TRBV20-1, the J gene TRBJ2-7; D gene uncertain. V was pared by 5 bases and J by 2 bases, with 7 bases between. The CDR3 sequence is 11 residues long. Germline V gene lookup returns CDR1 DFQATT and CDR2 SNEGSKA (reference sequence).

This clone was observed once. The chain is built from TRBV6-5 and TRBJ1-1, with 8 bases matching TRBD1. The V gene end was trimmed by 4 bases and the J gene end by 7 bases; junction bases not matched to a gene: 11. CDR1 and CDR2 (germline): MNHEY, SVGAGI. The CDR3 totals 15 residues. This CDR3 reads CASSWSQTGASEAFF. The CDR3 region has the DNA TGTGCCAGCAGTTGGTCACAGACAGGGGCCAGTGAAGCTTTCTTT.

The chain combines TRBV5-1 with TRBJ1-2; a possible D gene is TRBD1 (5 bases). V was cut by 2 bases and J by 4 bases, with 15 bases left in between. The germline V gene has CDR1 SGHRS and CDR2 YFSETQ. CDR3 size: 15 residues. The CDR3 region is CASSLGGAGSYGYTF. The CDR3 DNA reads TGCGCCAGCAGCTTAGGTGGGGCTGGTAGCTATGGCTACACCTTC.

This chain joins TRBV28 and TRBJ2-3; 7 nucleotides align to TRBD2. CDR1 MDHEN and CDR2 SYDVKM come from the germline V gene. V shed 7 bases, J shed 0 bases, and the junction held 7 bases outside the gene matches. The CDR3 is made up of 15 amino acids. The CDR3 reads CASILAVGSTDTQYF. The CDR3 DNA sequence: TGTGCCAGCATCCTAGCGGTGGGTAGCACAGATACGCAGTATTTT.

The chain recombines TRBV6-5 with TRBJ2-3, with a tentative D call TRBD2 (6 bases). V was cut by 6 bases and J by 1 base, with 11 bases left in between. CDR1 and CDR2 from the germline V gene are MNHEY and SVGAGI. This CDR3 comprises 14 residues. The CDR3, as DNA: TGTGCCAGCAGCCAGCCGGGGGGCACAGATACGCAGTATTTT. Amino acid sequence: CASSQPGGTDTQYF.

This chain connects TRBV30 to TRBJ1-5, with D possibly matching TRBD1 (6 bases). V lost 2 bases to trimming and J lost 6 bases, with 17 bases between them. This CDR3 has 15 amino acids. The germline V gene encodes CDR1 GTSNPN and CDR2 SVGIG (reference sequence). The CDR3 sequence: CAWSSYRAQGQPQHF. CDR3 bases: TGTGCCTGGAGTTCCTACAGGGCCCAGGGTCAGCCCCAGCATTTT. Using reference TRBV30 and TRBJ1-5 for the parts outside the CDR3, the full variable domain is SQTIHQWPATLVQPVGSPLSLECTVEGTSNPNLYWYRQAAGRGLQLLFYSVGIGQISSEVPQNLSASRPQDRQFILSSKKLLLSDSGFYLCAWSSYRAQGQPQHFGDGTRLSIL.

This rearrangement joins TRBV10-3 to TRBJ2-3, with D perhaps TRBD1 (5 bases). This CDR3 is built from 12 residues. Trimming removed 8 bases from V and 6 bases from J, with 12 bases in between. From germline, CDR1 is ENHRY and CDR2 SYGVKD. The CDR3 is CAIGSGPDTQYF. The CDR3 DNA sequence: TGTGCCATCGGTTCAGGGCCGGATACGCAGTATTTT.

The rearrangement uses TRBV25-1 and TRBJ1-2; TRBD1 might be the D (5 bases). Trimming left V 8 bases short and J 0 bases short, with 13 bases between. CDR3 length: 14 residues. The germline gives CDR1 MGHDK, CDR2 SYGVNS. CDR3 in DNA: TGTGCCAGCGAGAGACAGCTGACTAACTATGGCTACACCTTC. Translating gives CASERQLTNYGYTF.

The gene calls are TRBV13 and TRBJ1-1; D gene unclear. Germline values: CDR1 PRHDT, CDR2 FYEKMQ (reference sequence). The CDR3 length is 14 residues. Between the trimmed V and J ends, which lost 1 base and 5 bases, there was a span of 11 bases. The CDR3 is CASSLVGVRTEAFF. The CDR3 bases are TGTGCCAGCAGCTTAGTGGGAGTAAGGACTGAAGCTTTCTTT.

J is TRBJ1-4 and V is TRBV7-9; D is unclear. CDR1 SEHNR and CDR2 FQNEAQ come from the germline V gene (reference sequence). This CDR3 comprises 14 residues. Trimming cost V 6 bases and J 5 bases, with 13 bases left between them. The CDR3, as DNA: TGTGCCAGCAGAGCCGGGTCCCTGAATGAAAAACTGTTTTTT. Residues: CASRAGSLNEKLFF.

The rearrangement uses TRBV10-2 and TRBJ1-6, with D possibly TRBD1 on 5 matching bases. The V end lost 6 bases, the J end lost 7 bases, and 16 bases lay between the germline ends. The CDR3 is made up of 15 amino acids. CDR1 and CDR2 (germline): WSHSY, SAAADI. The CDR3 sequence is CASRLRVETNSPLHF. In DNA, the CDR3 is TGCGCCAGCAGGCTCAGGGTAGAGACCAATTCACCCCTCCACTTT.

V usage is TRBV6-6 and J usage is TRBJ1-5; TRBD1 is a possible D gene (5 bases). Trimming left V 2 bases short and J 2 bases short, with 13 bases between. The germline V gene has CDR1 MNHNY and CDR2 SVGAGI (reference sequence). There are 16 residues in the CDR3. The CDR3 DNA reads as TGTGCCAGCAGTTACGGGAGGGGTGGAGGCAATCAGCCCCAGCATTTT. Its protein is CASSYGRGGGNQPQHF.

This rearrangement joins TRBV6-5 to TRBJ1-2, with D possibly being TRBD1 (6 bases). The CDR3 runs 13 residues. Germline V gene data show CDR1 as MNHEY and CDR2 as SVGAGI. The V and J ends lost 2 bases and 6 bases respectively, with 10 bases between them. The chain's CDR3 is CASSYQGWDGYTF. The CDR3 DNA sequence: TGTGCCAGCAGTTACCAGGGGTGGGATGGCTACACCTTC.

The V gene is TRBV27, the J gene TRBJ1-1, with 7 nucleotides matching TRBD1. The germline V gene has CDR1 MNHEY and CDR2 SMNVEV (reference sequence). Trimming cost V 4 bases and J 4 bases; bases outside gene matches: 6. The CDR3 is 14 amino acids. CDR3 sequence: CASSSPHRGTEAFF. CDR3 sequence (DNA): TGTGCCAGCAGTTCCCCCCACAGGGGCACTGAAGCTTTCTTT.

This clone was recorded a few times. The gene calls are TRBV19 and TRBJ1-5; the match to TRBD1 covers 7 bases. The CDR3 is 15 amino acids. V lost 1 base, J lost 3 bases, and 3 bases stayed unmatched. Germline V gene lookup returns CDR1 LNHDA and CDR2 SQIVND (reference sequence). CDR3 sequence: CASSIGQGHNQPQHF. The CDR3 DNA sequence: TGTGCCAGTAGTATAGGACAGGGACACAATCAGCCCCAGCATTTT.

This chain joins TRBV28 and TRBJ2-5, with 12 positions matching TRBD1. The length of the CDR3 is 17 residues. Germline V gene data show CDR1 as MDHEN and CDR2 as SYDVKM. Trimming took 5 bases from V and 5 from J; bases not matched to a gene: 12. CDR3 residues: CASSTLTGTGGRETQYF. In DNA, the CDR3 is TGTGCCAGCAGTACACTTACCGGGACAGGGGGCAGGGAGACCCAGTACTTC.

The chain has TRBV11-2 and TRBJ1-1, with D maybe TRBD1 (5 bases). This CDR3 is 13 amino acids long. V was pared by 3 bases and J by 6 bases, with 11 bases between. Per germline, CDR1 SGHAT and CDR2 FQNNGV. CDR3 DNA sequence: TGTGCCAGCAGCTTGACAGCCTTCTCTGAAGCTTTCTTT. It codes for CASSLTAFSEAFF.

The chain employs TRBV28 and TRBJ2-1, with D perhaps TRBD2 (6 bases). The CDR3 spans 16 residues. Germline V gene sequence: CDR1 MDHEN, CDR2 SYDVKM. V was shortened by 5 bases and J by 1 base, with 15 bases between the two germline ends. The CDR3 DNA is TGTGCCAGCAGTCAAACCGCGGGGATGTCCTACAATGAGCAGTTCTTC. As protein: CASSQTAGMSYNEQFF. The full variable domain, completed using reference TRBV28 and TRBJ2-1, is DVKVTQSSRYLVKRTGEKVFLECVQDMDHENMFWYRQDPGLGLRLIYFSYDVKMKEKGDIPEGYSVSREKKERFSLILESASTNQTSMYLCASSQTAGMSYNEQFFGPGTRLTVL.

The V call is TRBV5-1, the J call TRBJ1-2; 11 nucleotides match TRBD1. The CDR3 covers 14 residues. Per germline, CDR1 SGHRS and CDR2 YFSETQ. Losses at the gene ends were 4 bases for V and 6 bases for J; bases not matched to a gene: 5. This CDR3 reads CASSQRDRGNGYTF. The DNA for the CDR3 is TGCGCCAGCAGCCAACGGGACAGGGGGAATGGCTACACCTTC.

This chain connects TRBV28 to TRBJ1-2; 11 nucleotides match TRBD1. The CDR3 totals 15 residues. Germline V gives CDR1 MDHEN, CDR2 SYDVKM. The V and J ends lost 3 bases and 4 bases, in that order; junction bases with no gene match: 4. CDR3 in amino acids: CASSFGQGASYGYTF. DNA of the CDR3: TGTGCCAGCAGTTTCGGACAGGGGGCTAGCTATGGCTACACCTTC.

The chain couples TRBV27 to TRBJ2-5, with 11 positions matching TRBD2. CDR3 length: 15 residues. Germline CDR1 reads MNHEY; CDR2 reads SMNVEV (reference sequence). Trimming removed 5 bases from V and 4 bases from J; junction bases left unmatched: 6. For the CDR3, the DNA is TGTGCCAGCAGTCCACTAGCGGGGGCCCCAGAGACCCAGTACTTC. It yields the protein CASSPLAGAPETQYF.

This chain joins TRBV4-2 and TRBJ2-5, with TRBD1 matching 9 bases. The J call is uncertain, as TRBJ2-7 better fits the DNA end. This CDR3 region has 15 residues. The V gene's germline CDR1 is LGHNA and CDR2 YNFKEQ. CDR3 protein: CASSRTGGGSGEQYF. In DNA form, the CDR3 reads TGTGCCAGCAGCCGAACAGGGGGCGGAAGTGGCGAGCAGTACTTC.

The rearrangement uses TRBV28 and TRBJ1-3; 8 bases line up with TRBD1. The J call is uncertain, as TRBJ2-2 better fits the DNA end. Germline values: CDR1 MDHEN, CDR2 SYDVKM. The CDR3 spans 16 residues. CDR3 DNA: TGTGCCAGCAGTGTAACAGGGGGTGTGAACACCGGGGAGCTGTTTTTT. It translates to CASSVTGGVNTGELFF.